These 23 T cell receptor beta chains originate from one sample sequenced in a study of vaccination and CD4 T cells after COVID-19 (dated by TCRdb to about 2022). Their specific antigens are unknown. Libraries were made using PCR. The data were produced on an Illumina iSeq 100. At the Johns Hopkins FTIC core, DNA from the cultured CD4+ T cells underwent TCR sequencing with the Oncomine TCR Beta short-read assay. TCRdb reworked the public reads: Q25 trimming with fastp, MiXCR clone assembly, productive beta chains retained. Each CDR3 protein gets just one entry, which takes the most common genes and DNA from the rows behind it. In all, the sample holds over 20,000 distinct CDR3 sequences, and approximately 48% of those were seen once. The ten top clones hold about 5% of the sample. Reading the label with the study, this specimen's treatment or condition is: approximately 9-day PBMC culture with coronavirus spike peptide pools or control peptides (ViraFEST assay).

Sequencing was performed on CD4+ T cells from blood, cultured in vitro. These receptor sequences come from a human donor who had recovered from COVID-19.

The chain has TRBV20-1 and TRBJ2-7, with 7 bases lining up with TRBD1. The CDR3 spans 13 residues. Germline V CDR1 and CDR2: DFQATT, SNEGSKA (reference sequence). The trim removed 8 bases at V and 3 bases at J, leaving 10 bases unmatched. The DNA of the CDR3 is TGCAGTTCTAAACCGACAGGGTACTACGAGCAGTACTTC. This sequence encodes CSSKPTGYYEQYF.

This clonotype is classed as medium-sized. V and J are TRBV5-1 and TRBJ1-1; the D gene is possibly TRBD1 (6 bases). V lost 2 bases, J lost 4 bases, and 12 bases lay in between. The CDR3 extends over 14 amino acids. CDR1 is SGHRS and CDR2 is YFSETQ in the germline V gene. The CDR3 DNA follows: TGCGCCAGCAGCTTTGGGGGGCTAGGCACTGAAGCTTTCTTT. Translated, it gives CASSFGGLGTEAFF.

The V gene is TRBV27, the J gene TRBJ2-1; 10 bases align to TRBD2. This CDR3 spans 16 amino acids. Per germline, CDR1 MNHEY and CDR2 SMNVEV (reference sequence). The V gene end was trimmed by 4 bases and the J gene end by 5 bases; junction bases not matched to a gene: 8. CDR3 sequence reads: CASSSPSGRDDNEQFF. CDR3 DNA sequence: TGTGCCAGCAGTTCCCCTAGCGGGAGAGACGACAATGAGCAGTTCTTC.

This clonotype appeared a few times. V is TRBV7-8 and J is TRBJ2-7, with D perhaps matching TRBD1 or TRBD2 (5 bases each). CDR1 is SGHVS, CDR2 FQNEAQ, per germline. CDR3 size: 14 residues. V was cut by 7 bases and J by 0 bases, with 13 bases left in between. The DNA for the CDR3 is TGTGCCAGCACCCGAGGGGTAAGCTCCTACGAGCAGTACTTC. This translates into CASTRGVSSYEQYF.

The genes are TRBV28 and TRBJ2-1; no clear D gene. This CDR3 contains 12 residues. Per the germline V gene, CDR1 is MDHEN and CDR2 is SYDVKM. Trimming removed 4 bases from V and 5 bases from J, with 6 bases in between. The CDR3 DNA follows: TGTGCCAGCAGTTGGCAGAACAATGAGCAGTTCTTC. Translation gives CASSWQNNEQFF.

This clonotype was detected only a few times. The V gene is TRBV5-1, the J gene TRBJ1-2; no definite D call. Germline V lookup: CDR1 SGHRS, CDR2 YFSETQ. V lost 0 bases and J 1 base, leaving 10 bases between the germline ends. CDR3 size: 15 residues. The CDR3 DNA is TGCGCCAGCAGCTTGGCCGTGGGGAATAACTATGGCTACACCTTC. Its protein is CASSLAVGNNYGYTF.

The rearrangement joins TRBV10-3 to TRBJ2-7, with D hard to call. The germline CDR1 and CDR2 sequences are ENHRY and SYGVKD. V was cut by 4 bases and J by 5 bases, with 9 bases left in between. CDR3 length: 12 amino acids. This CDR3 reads CAISARRNEQYF. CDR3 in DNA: TGTGCCATCAGTGCCCGTCGTAACGAGCAGTACTTC.

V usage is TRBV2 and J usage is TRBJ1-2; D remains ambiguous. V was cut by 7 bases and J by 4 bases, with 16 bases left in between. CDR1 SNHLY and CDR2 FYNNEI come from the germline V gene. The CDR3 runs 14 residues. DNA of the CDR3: TGTGCCAGCAAGGTAACAACGAGTAGCTATGGCTACACCTTC. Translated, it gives CASKVTTSSYGYTF.

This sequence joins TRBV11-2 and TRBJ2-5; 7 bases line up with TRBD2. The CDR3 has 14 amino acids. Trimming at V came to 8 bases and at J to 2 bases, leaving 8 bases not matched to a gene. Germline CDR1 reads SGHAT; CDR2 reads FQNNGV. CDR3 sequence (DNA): TGTGCCAGCGGAAACGGGGGGTCTCAAGAGACCCAGTACTTC. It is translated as CASGNGGSQETQYF.

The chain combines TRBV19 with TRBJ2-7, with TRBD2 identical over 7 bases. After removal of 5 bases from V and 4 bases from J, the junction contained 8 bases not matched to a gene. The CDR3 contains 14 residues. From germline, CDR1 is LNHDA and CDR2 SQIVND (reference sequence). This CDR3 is CASSRQSGVYEQYF. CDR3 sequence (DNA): TGTGCCAGTAGTCGACAGAGCGGGGTTTACGAGCAGTACTTC.

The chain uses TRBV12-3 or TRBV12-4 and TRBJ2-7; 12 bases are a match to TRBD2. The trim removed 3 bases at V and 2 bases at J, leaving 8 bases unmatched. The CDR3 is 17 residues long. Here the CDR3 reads CASSFGRTSGRTYEQYF. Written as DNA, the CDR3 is TGTGCCAGCAGTTTTGGGCGAACTAGCGGGAGGACCTACGAGCAGTACTTC.

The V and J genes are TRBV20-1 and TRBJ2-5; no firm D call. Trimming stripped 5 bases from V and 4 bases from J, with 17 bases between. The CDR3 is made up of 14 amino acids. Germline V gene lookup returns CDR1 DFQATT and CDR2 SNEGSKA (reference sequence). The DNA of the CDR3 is TGCAGTGCTCGTATCGGTAGTAACGGAGAGACCCAGTACTTC. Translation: CSARIGSNGETQYF.

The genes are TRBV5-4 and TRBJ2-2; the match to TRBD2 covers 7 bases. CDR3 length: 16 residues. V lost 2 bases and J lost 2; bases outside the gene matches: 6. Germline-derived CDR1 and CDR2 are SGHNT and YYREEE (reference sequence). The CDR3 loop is CASSFGGAGNTGELFF. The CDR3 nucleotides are TGTGCCAGCAGCTTCGGGGGAGCGGGAAACACCGGGGAGCTGTTTTTT. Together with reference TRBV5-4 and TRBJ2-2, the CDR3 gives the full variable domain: ETGVTQSPTHLIKTRGQQVTLRCSSQSGHNTVSWYQQALGQGPQFIFQYYREEENGRGNFPPRFSGLQFPNYSSELNVNALELDDSALYLCASSFGGAGNTGELFFGEGSRLTVL.

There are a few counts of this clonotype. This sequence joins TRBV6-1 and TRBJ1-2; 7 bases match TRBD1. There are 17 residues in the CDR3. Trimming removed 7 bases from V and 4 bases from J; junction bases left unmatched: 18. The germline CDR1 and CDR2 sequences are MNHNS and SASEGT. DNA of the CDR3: TGTGCCAGCACGTTGGACAGGCGTCTCTCGGGAGGCTATGGCTACACCTTC. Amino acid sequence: CASTLDRRLSGGYGYTF.

CDR3 sequence reads: CASSFRTGIYEQYF. As DNA, the CDR3 is TGTGCCAGCAGTTTTCGGACAGGTATCTACGAGCAGTACTTC. The chain combines TRBV27 with TRBJ2-7, with 7 bases that match TRBD1. CDR3 size: 14 residues. The germline V gene encodes CDR1 MNHEY and CDR2 SMNVEV (reference sequence). Unmatched junction bases numbered 5, after V lost 3 bases and J lost 3 bases.

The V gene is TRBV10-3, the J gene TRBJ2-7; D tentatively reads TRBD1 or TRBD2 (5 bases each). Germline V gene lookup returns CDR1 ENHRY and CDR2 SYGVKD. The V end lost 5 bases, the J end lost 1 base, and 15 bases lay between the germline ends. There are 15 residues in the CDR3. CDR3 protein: CAISRTGPNSYEQYF. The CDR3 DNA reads TGTGCCATCAGTCGGACGGGACCGAATTCCTACGAGCAGTACTTC.

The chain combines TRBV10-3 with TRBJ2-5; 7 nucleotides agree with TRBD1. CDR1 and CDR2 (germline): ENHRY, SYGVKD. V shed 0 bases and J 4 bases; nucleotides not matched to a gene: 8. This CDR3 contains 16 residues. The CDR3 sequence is CAISESSGGAGETQYF. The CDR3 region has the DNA TGTGCCATCAGTGAGTCGTCAGGGGGAGCAGGAGAGACCCAGTACTTC.

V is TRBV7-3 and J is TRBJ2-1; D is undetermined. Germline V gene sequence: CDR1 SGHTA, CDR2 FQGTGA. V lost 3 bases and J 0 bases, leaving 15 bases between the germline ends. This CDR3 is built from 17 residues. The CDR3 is CASSFGTGVGSYNEQFF. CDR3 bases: TGTGCCAGCAGCTTCGGAACTGGGGTGGGCTCCTACAATGAGCAGTTCTTC.

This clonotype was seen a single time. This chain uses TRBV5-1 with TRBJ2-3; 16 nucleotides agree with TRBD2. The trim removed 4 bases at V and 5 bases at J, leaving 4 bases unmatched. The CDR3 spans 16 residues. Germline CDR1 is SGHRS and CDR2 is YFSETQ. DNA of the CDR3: TGCGCCAGCAGCCCGGGACTAGCGGGAGGGGTAGATACGCAGTATTTT. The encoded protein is CASSPGLAGGVDTQYF. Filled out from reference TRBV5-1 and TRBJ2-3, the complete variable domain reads KAGVTQTPRYLIKTRGQQVTLSCSPISGHRSVSWYQQTPGQGLQFLFEYFSETQRNKGNFPGRFSGRQFSNSRSEMNVSTLELGDSALYLCASSPGLAGGVDTQYFGPGTRLTVL.

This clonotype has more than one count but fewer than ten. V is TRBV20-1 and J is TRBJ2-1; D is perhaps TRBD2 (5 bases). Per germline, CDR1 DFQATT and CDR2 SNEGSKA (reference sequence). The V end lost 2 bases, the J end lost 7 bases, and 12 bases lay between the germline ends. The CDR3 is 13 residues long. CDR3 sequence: CSARISDFNEQFF. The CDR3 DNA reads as TGCAGTGCTAGAATTTCGGACTTTAATGAGCAGTTCTTC.

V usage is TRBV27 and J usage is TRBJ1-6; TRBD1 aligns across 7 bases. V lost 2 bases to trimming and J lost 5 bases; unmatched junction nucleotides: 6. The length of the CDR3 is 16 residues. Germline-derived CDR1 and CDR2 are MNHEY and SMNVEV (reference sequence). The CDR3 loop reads CASSLRPTGNNSPLHF. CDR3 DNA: TGTGCCAGCAGTTTACGCCCGACAGGGAATAATTCACCCCTCCACTTT.

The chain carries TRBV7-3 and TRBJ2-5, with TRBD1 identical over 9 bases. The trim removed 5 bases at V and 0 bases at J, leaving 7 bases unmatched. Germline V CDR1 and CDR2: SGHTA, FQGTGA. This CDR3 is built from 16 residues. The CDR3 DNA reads TGTGCCAGCAGCCGTTTCGGGACAGGGTACCAAGAGACCCAGTACTTC. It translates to CASSRFGTGYQETQYF.

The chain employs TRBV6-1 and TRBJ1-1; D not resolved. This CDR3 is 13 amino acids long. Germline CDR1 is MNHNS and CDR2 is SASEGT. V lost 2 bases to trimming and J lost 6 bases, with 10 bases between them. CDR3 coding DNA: TGTGCCAGCAGTGAAAGGTTGTTCTCTGAAGCTTTCTTT. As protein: CASSERLFSEAFF.